These 27 T cell receptor beta chains originate from one sample sequenced in a study of blood T cell repertoires in COVID-19. The table came from immunoSEQ multiplex PCR; TCRdb's copy has only in-frame clones and leaves some out. This table holds approximately 350,000 clones, almost 90% found once. Sequencing used peripheral blood. The receptors shown here come from a woman in her seventies with COVID-19, enrolled during active disease.

This clone has just one count. The DNA for the CDR3 is TGTGCCAGCAGTCTGGGACAAATAAACACTGAAGCTTTCTTT. Translation: CASSLGQINTEAFF. The chain combines TRBV2 with TRBJ1-1, with D possibly TRBD1 on 6 matching bases. This CDR3 has 14 residues. Germline assignment: CDR1 SNHLY and CDR2 FYNNEI. V lost 5 bases and J 2 bases, leaving 12 bases between the germline ends.

The V gene is TRBV27, the J gene TRBJ1-1; 11 bases align to TRBD1. In germline, CDR1 is MNHEY, CDR2 SMNVEV (reference sequence). J was trimmed by 3 bases and V by 7 bases; bases with no gene match: 7. The CDR3 sequence is 15 residues long. CDR3 bases: TGTGCCAGCACGCGGACAGGGGGCAAGTACACTGAAGCTTTCTTT. Translation: CASTRTGGKYTEAFF.

Notes on this clone: The sample holds other DNA sequences that translate to the same CDR3. This rearrangement joins TRBV28 to TRBJ1-4; TRBD1 aligns across 7 bases. V shed 4 bases, J shed 0 bases, and the junction held 2 bases outside the gene matches. Germline V lookup: CDR1 MDHEN, CDR2 SYDVKM. CDR3 length: 15 amino acids. CDR3 region: CASSSGQPTNEKLFF. The DNA of the CDR3 is TGTGCCAGCAGTTCGGGACAGCCAACTAATGAAAAACTGTTTTTT.

The chain couples TRBV3-1 (or the pseudogene TRBV3-2) to TRBJ2-1; D possibly corresponds to TRBD1 (5 bases). The V gene's germline CDR1 is LGHDT and CDR2 YNNKEL (reference sequence). CDR3 length: 13 amino acids. V was shortened by 8 bases and J by 3 bases, with 11 bases between the two germline ends. CDR3: CASRSTDYNEQFF. In nucleotides, the CDR3 is TGTGCCAGCCGATCGACAGACTACAATGAGCAGTTCTTC.

CDR3 nucleotides: TGTGCCAGCAGTGAAGTAGCGGAAACTGAAGCTTTCTTT. Its translation: CASSEVAETEAFF. The chain carries TRBV6-1 and TRBJ1-1; D unresolved. This CDR3 spans 13 amino acids. Looked up from germline, CDR1 is MNHNS and CDR2 is SASEGT. V gave up 1 base and J gave up 5 bases, with 8 bases separating them.

The J gene is TRBJ2-3, the V gene TRBV19; 9 bases line up with TRBD2. With 2 bases clipped from V and 2 bases from J, the junction kept 5 bases outside the gene matches. The CDR3 has 16 residues. The germline gives CDR1 LNHDA, CDR2 SQIVND (reference sequence). CDR3: CASSIMAGGTTDTQYF. In nucleotides, the CDR3 is TGTGCCAGTAGTATAATGGCGGGGGGGACCACAGATACGCAGTATTTT.

J is TRBJ2-7 and V is TRBV7-2, with TRBD2 matching 7 bases. Germline V gives CDR1 SGHTA, CDR2 FQGNSA. The CDR3 is 14 residues long. V shed 5 bases and J 6 bases; nucleotides not matched to a gene: 10. The CDR3 loop is CASSPRGGLIEQYF. The CDR3 bases are TGTGCCAGCAGCCCCCGCGGGGGTCTTATCGAGCAGTACTTC.

This chain links TRBV5-1 with TRBJ1-3, with D unresolved. V gave up 2 bases and J gave up 0 bases, with 9 bases separating them. The CDR3 is 15 amino acids. Germline V gene lookup returns CDR1 SGHRS and CDR2 YFSETQ. Here the CDR3 reads CASSFGGISGNTIYF. CDR3 nucleotide sequence: TGCGCCAGCAGCTTTGGCGGCATCTCTGGAAACACCATATATTTT.

This clone was detected only a few times. The chain employs TRBV5-6 and TRBJ1-2; D not certain. Between the trimmed V and J ends, which lost 0 bases and 2 bases, there was a span of 8 bases. The CDR3 consists of 14 residues. Germline CDR1 reads SGHDT; CDR2 reads YYEEEE. In DNA, the CDR3 is TGTGCCAGCAGCTTGGAGCGCGGAAACTATGGCTACACCTTC. The encoded protein is CASSLERGNYGYTF.

The rearrangement joins TRBV6-2 or TRBV6-3 to TRBJ1-5, with 8 bases that match TRBD1. Trimming took 0 bases from V and 5 from J; bases not matched to a gene: 6. The CDR3 runs 16 residues. Germline V CDR1 and CDR2: MNHEY, SVGEGT. CDR3 protein: CASSYSRDRRYQPQHF. The CDR3 DNA sequence: TGTGCCAGCAGTTACTCCCGGGACAGGAGGTATCAGCCCCAGCATTTT.

A word on this clone: This specimen includes other DNA sequences encoding the same CDR3. The chain joins TRBV7-9 to TRBJ1-2; 7 bases match TRBD1. V trimming: 5 bases; J trimming: 4 bases; junction bases outside the gene matches: 4. The CDR3 is 13 amino acids. Germline V gives CDR1 SEHNR, CDR2 FQNEAQ (reference sequence). CDR3 nucleotides: TGTGCCAGCAGCCCCCCAGGGGGCTATGGCTACACCTTC. Its protein product is CASSPPGGYGYTF.

CDR3 sequence reads: CASSPPYRFRRSPLHF. Written as DNA, the CDR3 is TGTGCCAGCAGCCCCCCATATCGGTTTCGCCGTTCACCCCTCCACTTT. This chain connects TRBV28 to TRBJ1-6; D uncertain. The V gene lost 6 bases and the J gene lost 9 bases, with 21 bases spanning the gap. The germline CDR1 and CDR2 sequences are MDHEN and SYDVKM. CDR3 length: 16 residues.

The chain combines TRBV29-1 with TRBJ1-1; D might be TRBD1 (5 bases). Trimming pared 7 bases from V and 1 base from J, leaving 13 bases between. The CDR3 loop spans 13 amino acids. Germline lookup yields CDR1 SQVTM and CDR2 ANQGSEA. Here the CDR3 reads CSAGGPKNTEAFF. The CDR3 bases are TGCAGCGCCGGGGGACCGAAGAACACTGAAGCTTTCTTT.

This chain's CDR3 is CASSSQLGRVGQPQHF. In nucleotides, the CDR3 is TGTGCCAGCAGCTCACAGTTGGGCAGGGTTGGTCAGCCCCAGCATTTT. The J gene is TRBJ1-5, the V gene TRBV11-3; weak D call: TRBD1 (5 bases). The length of the CDR3 is 16 residues. V lost 4 bases to trimming and J lost 6 bases, with 19 bases between them. The germline gives CDR1 SGHNT, CDR2 YENEEA.

The chain uses TRBV7-3 and TRBJ2-1, with 8 bases lining up with TRBD1. Germline CDR1 SGHTA, CDR2 FQGTGA. The CDR3 spans 16 residues. Germline trimming cut 5 bases from V and 6 bases from J; bases unmatched to any gene: 12. DNA of the CDR3: TGTGCCAGCAGCGTACAGGGGCAGGGGGCTCTCAATGAGCAGTTCTTC. Amino acid sequence: CASSVQGQGALNEQFF. The complete variable domain, with remaining parts taken from reference TRBV7-3 and TRBJ2-1, reads GAGVSQTPSNKVTEKGKYVELRCDPISGHTALYWYRQSLGQGPEFLIYFQGTGAADDSGLPNDRFFAVRPEGSVSTLKIQRTERGDSAVYLCASSVQGQGALNEQFFGPGTRLTVL.

The gene calls are TRBV7-9 and TRBJ2-3; D is perhaps TRBD2 (5 bases). The CDR3 totals 14 residues. Germline CDR1 SEHNR, CDR2 FQNEAQ (reference sequence). V was shortened by 6 bases and J by 0 bases, with 10 bases between the two germline ends. The CDR3 DNA follows: TGTGCCAGCAGAAGGAGCGGAAGCACAGATACGCAGTATTTT. This sequence encodes CASRRSGSTDTQYF.

The chain has TRBV20-1 and TRBJ2-7; 7 bases fit TRBD2. There are 17 residues in the CDR3. From germline, CDR1 is DFQATT and CDR2 SNEGSKA (reference sequence). With 3 bases clipped from V and 0 bases from J, the junction kept 14 bases outside the gene matches. The CDR3 nucleotides read TGCAGTGCTAGTAAGGGAAAGGGACTAAGGCTCTCCTACGAGCAGTACTTC. This sequence encodes CSASKGKGLRLSYEQYF.

The rearrangement uses TRBV2 and TRBJ2-1; D unclear. The CDR3 loop spans 13 amino acids. The germline CDR1 and CDR2 sequences are SNHLY and FYNNEI. V dropped 0 bases and J dropped 6 bases, with 6 bases sitting between them. The CDR3 here is CASSEATLNEQFF. The CDR3 DNA reads as TGTGCCAGCAGTGAAGCCACTCTCAATGAGCAGTTCTTC.

This sequence joins TRBV27 and TRBJ1-1, with D possibly TRBD1 on 5 matching bases. Trimming shortened V by 2 bases and J by 5 bases, and 12 bases separated the two germline ends. CDR3 length equals 14 residues. Germline V gives CDR1 MNHEY, CDR2 SMNVEV (reference sequence). The CDR3, as DNA: TGTGCCAGCAGTTTACAGGGTACATTAACTGAAGCTTTCTTT. As protein: CASSLQGTLTEAFF.

This chain uses TRBV28 with TRBJ1-2; tentative D call: TRBD1 (6 bases). CDR1 and CDR2 from the germline V gene are MDHEN and SYDVKM. Trimming left V 6 bases short and J 1 base short, with 9 bases between. CDR3 size: 13 residues. The CDR3 bases are TGTGCCAGCAGATTGGACAGTAACTATGGCTACACCTTC. It translates to CASRLDSNYGYTF.

The CDR3 DNA sequence: TGTGCTTCGCTCTTGGGGGCTAATGGAAACACCATATATTTT. Residues: CASLLGANGNTIYF. The V and J genes are TRBV19 and TRBJ1-3; TRBD1 might be the D (6 bases). The CDR3 loop spans 14 amino acids. Germline values: CDR1 LNHDA, CDR2 SQIVND (reference sequence).

The chain has TRBV7-8 and TRBJ2-3; TRBD2 aligns across 10 bases. CDR3 length equals 18 residues. Germline values: CDR1 SGHVS, CDR2 FQNEAQ. V was clipped by 6 bases and J by 0 bases; unmatched bases: 12. In DNA, the CDR3 is TGTGCCAGCAGTCTATTAGCGGGGGGCCCACATAGCACAGATACGCAGTATTTT. This translates into CASSLLAGGPHSTDTQYF.

V is TRBV12-5 and J is TRBJ1-1, with D perhaps matching TRBD1 (5 bases). Trimming left V 7 bases short and J 7 bases short, with 13 bases between. The germline V gene encodes CDR1 LGHNT and CDR2 FRNRAP. This CDR3 is 12 amino acids long. In nucleotides, the CDR3 is TGTGCTAGTGCCAATCCGGGGGGTGAAGCTTTCTTT. Protein sequence: CASANPGGEAFF.

The chain joins TRBV29-1 to TRBJ2-1; TRBD2 matches 10 bases. Trimming took 6 bases from V and 10 from J; bases not matched to a gene: 15. The germline V gene encodes CDR1 SQVTM and CDR2 ANQGSEA. The CDR3 runs to 15 residues. CDR3 protein: CSVVSGLASPQEQFF. CDR3 coding DNA: TGCAGCGTCGTATCGGGACTAGCGAGTCCCCAAGAGCAGTTCTTC.

There are a few counts of this clone. This sequence joins TRBV6-2 or TRBV6-3 and TRBJ2-2, with 8 bases that match TRBD2. V lost 3 bases and J lost 4; bases outside the gene matches: 7. This CDR3 region has 16 residues. The V gene's germline CDR1 is MNHEY and CDR2 SVGEGT. The CDR3 DNA reads as TGTGCCAGCAGTTATTCCCTCGGGGGGGCCACCGGGGAGCTGTTTTTT. Translated: CASSYSLGGATGELFF.

The V and J genes are TRBV15 and TRBJ1-2, with D tentatively TRBD1 (5 bases). Looked up from germline, CDR1 is LNHNV and CDR2 is YYDKDF (reference sequence). This CDR3 contains 14 residues. V shed 5 bases and J shed 4 bases, with 14 bases lying between them. The CDR3, as DNA: TGTGCCACCAGCGCTCCGTGGGGGGGCTATGGCTACACCTTC. Translation: CATSAPWGGYGYTF.

The chain has TRBV6-2 or TRBV6-3 and TRBJ1-2, with 8 bases identical to TRBD1. There are 15 residues in the CDR3. The germline gives CDR1 MNHEY, CDR2 SVGEGT. Unmatched junction bases numbered 9, after V lost 5 bases and J lost 4 bases. CDR3 amino acids: CASSRYRDRLYGYTF. Here the CDR3 DNA reads TGTGCCAGCAGTCGCTACCGGGACAGGCTCTATGGCTACACCTTC.